This record looks at one T cell receptor beta chain sequence and its context. These data are taken from a study of shared T cell receptors in the human thymus. Trimming shortened V by 6 bases and J by 8 bases, and 35 bases separated the two germline ends. Germline V gene lookup returns CDR1 MNHEY and CDR2 SMNVEV (reference sequence). The CDR3 runs 20 residues. Produced via immunoSEQ multiplex PCR; TCRdb's table is partial and in-frame only. The table has 500,000 to 550,000 clones, around three quarters seen once. These data also formed part of another study, on human thymus T cells. That work adds: Among thymic and blood repertoires, usage of V and J genes appeared biased.

The origin of this receptor is a boy in the first two years of life with a congenital heart defect. The rearrangement links TRBV27 to TRBJ2-1; D is perhaps TRBD2 (6 bases). Sequencing was performed on thymocytes. The DNA of the CDR3 is TGTGCCAGCAGAGGGGCCTTCTCGTCTTCTTCTACGGGAGTGGGGGATGAGCAGTTCTTC. Residues: CASRGAFSSSSTGVGDEQFF.